These 18 T cell receptor beta chains were sequenced from one sample in a study of neoadjuvant anti-PD-1 for oral cavity cancer (dated by TCRdb to the early 2020s). Libraries were made using the immunoSEQ multiplex PCR assay. In TCRdb, the immuneACCESS table is reduced to in-frame sequences with V and J assigned. These tables do not hold every clone; where another copy was compared, an unresolved V gene accounts for under half, and the others remain unexplained. The sample table shows more than 13,000 clones, and 70% to 80% are seen once. The ten largest clonotypes hold 2% to 2.5% of the sample. The sample's time point label, in plain terms: after neoadjuvant nivolumab, at surgical resection. The sample was PBMCs, taken after nivolumab (anti-PD-1) treatment. These receptors all come from a person aged 35 to 85 with oral cavity squamous cell carcinoma.

The chain recombines TRBV5-1 with TRBJ2-1, with 7 bases aligning to TRBD1. CDR1 and CDR2 from the germline V gene are SGHRS and YFSETQ. The V and J ends lost 4 bases and 9 bases, in that order; junction bases with no gene match: 10. This CDR3 contains 14 residues. The CDR3 here is CASSTRTGSGEQFF. DNA of the CDR3: TGCGCCAGCAGCACCCGGACAGGATCAGGTGAGCAGTTCTTC.

The chain has TRBV10-1 and TRBJ1-1; a weak D match, TRBD1 (5 bases). CDR1 is WNHNN and CDR2 is SYGVQD in the germline V gene (reference sequence). With 6 bases removed from V and 1 base from J, the gap between germline ends came to 9 bases. The CDR3 totals 13 residues. CDR3 in DNA: TGCGCCAGCAGGAGGGGATCGAACACTGAAGCTTTCTTT. It codes for CASRRGSNTEAFF.

The DNA of the CDR3 is TGTGCCAGCAGCTTAGATCTCGGGACGAGACTAGCCAAAAACATTCAGTACTTC. Amino acids: CASSLDLGTRLAKNIQYF. This chain connects TRBV11-2 to TRBJ2-4; D is possibly TRBD1 or TRBD2 (5 bases each). With 0 bases removed from V and 0 bases from J, the gap between germline ends came to 15 bases. CDR3 length equals 18 residues. The germline CDR1 and CDR2 sequences are SGHAT and FQNNGV.

The chain has TRBV29-1 and TRBJ2-7; either TRBD1 or TRBD2 may fit D (5 bases each). The germline V gene has CDR1 SQVTM and CDR2 ANQGSEA. Trimming took off 7 bases at V and 0 bases at J, with 13 bases between the two ends. The CDR3 runs to 13 residues. The CDR3, as DNA: TGCAGCGCCCTGAGGGACGGCTCCTACGAGCAGTACTTC. Translated, it gives CSALRDGSYEQYF.

CDR3 sequence (DNA): TGTGCCAGCAGCTTGGTGACAGGGGTCAATCAGCCCCAGCATTTT. Protein: CASSLVTGVNQPQHF. The V gene is TRBV5-5, the J gene TRBJ1-5; 8 bases match TRBD1. Trimming cost V 0 bases and J 3 bases; bases outside gene matches: 2. This CDR3 has 15 amino acids. Germline V gene lookup returns CDR1 SGHKS and CDR2 YYEKEE (reference sequence).

This chain links TRBV2 with TRBJ2-5, with a tentative D call TRBD2 (6 bases). CDR3 length equals 14 residues. Germline V gene data show CDR1 as SNHLY and CDR2 as FYNNEI. The V end lost 6 bases, the J end lost 5 bases, and 16 bases lay between the germline ends. DNA of the CDR3: TGTGCCAGCAGACGAAGGGGCGGAGGGGAGACCCAGTACTTC. Translated: CASRRRGGGETQYF.

V is TRBV30 and J is TRBJ2-5; TRBD2 matches 8 bases. V was clipped by 5 bases and J by 5 bases; unmatched bases: 7. The CDR3 runs to 13 residues. Per germline, CDR1 GTSNPN and CDR2 SVGIG (reference sequence). This CDR3 reads CAWYGLAGETQYF. The CDR3 bases are TGTGCCTGGTACGGACTAGCTGGTGAGACCCAGTACTTC.

This clone appeared a few times. This chain uses TRBV4-1 with TRBJ2-2; no clear D gene. Germline V gene lookup returns CDR1 MGHRA and CDR2 YSYEKL. CDR3 length: 18 residues. Trimming took off 0 bases at V and 4 bases at J, with 18 bases between the two ends. CDR3 bases: TGCGCCAGCAGCCAAGATCTTTATCGCAGAAGTTTCACCGGGGAGCTGTTTTTT. Translating gives CASSQDLYRRSFTGELFF.

This clone was counted a few times. The V gene is TRBV9, the J gene TRBJ2-2; TRBD1 is a possible D gene (5 bases). The CDR3 is 15 amino acids. Trimming cost V 4 bases and J 6 bases, with 16 bases left between them. From germline, CDR1 is SGDLS and CDR2 YYNGEE. In nucleotides, the CDR3 is TGTGCCAGCAGCCGGGTGGGGCATACACCCGGGGAGCTGTTTTTT. It codes for CASSRVGHTPGELFF.

The V and J genes are TRBV9 and TRBJ2-7; D not resolved. The CDR3 is 14 residues long. Germline assignment: CDR1 SGDLS and CDR2 YYNGEE. Deletions cut 0 bases from V and 5 bases from J, with 12 bases between. The CDR3 nucleotides are TGTGCCAGCAGCGTAGCCCCTGGTTTGGACGAGCAGTACTTC. Translating it yields CASSVAPGLDEQYF.

The chain uses TRBV6-5 and TRBJ1-1; 7 bases map to TRBD1. Germline CDR1 MNHEY, CDR2 SVGAGI. J gave up 2 bases and V 4 bases, and 4 bases lay outside the gene matches. CDR3 length: 14 amino acids. The CDR3 DNA reads as TGTGCCAGCAGTTCCGGGACAGCCAACACTGAAGCTTTCTTT. It yields the protein CASSSGTANTEAFF.

The chain employs TRBV29-1 and TRBJ1-1; TRBD1 aligns across 7 bases. The CDR3 loop spans 11 amino acids. V lost 5 bases to trimming and J lost 7 bases; unmatched junction nucleotides: 4. The germline V gene has CDR1 SQVTM and CDR2 ANQGSEA. CDR3 in amino acids: CSVQGGNEAFF. The CDR3 DNA reads TGCAGCGTTCAAGGGGGCAATGAAGCTTTCTTT.

This rearrangement joins TRBV28 to TRBJ1-1, with D tentatively TRBD1 (5 bases). The CDR3 contains 11 residues. The V and J ends lost 4 bases and 8 bases respectively, with 8 bases between them. The germline gives CDR1 MDHEN, CDR2 SYDVKM. CDR3 nucleotide sequence: TGTGCCAGCAGTTCGTGGGACGAAGCTTTCTTT. Amino acids: CASSSWDEAFF.

The genes are TRBV18 and TRBJ1-1, with D possibly being TRBD1 (5 bases). With 4 bases removed from V and 7 bases from J, the gap between germline ends came to 16 bases. CDR3 size: 14 residues. CDR1 is KGHSH and CDR2 is LQKENI in the germline V gene. Here the CDR3 DNA reads TGTGCCAGCTCACTAGGGGCCCAGCGGGTTGAAGCTTTCTTT. Its translation is CASSLGAQRVEAFF.

The chain has TRBV4-1 and TRBJ2-2, with a tentative D call TRBD2 (7 bases). Trimming pared 5 bases from V and 0 bases from J, leaving 19 bases between. CDR1 and CDR2 (germline): MGHRA, YSYEKL. The CDR3 spans 18 residues. CDR3 loop: CASSRGVSGGTNTGELFF. The DNA for the CDR3 is TGCGCCAGCAGCAGGGGGGTGTCCGGGGGGACGAACACCGGGGAGCTGTTTTTT.

The chain has TRBV10-3 and TRBJ1-2; D uncertain. Germline V gene data show CDR1 as ENHRY and CDR2 as SYGVKD. The CDR3 sequence is 14 residues long. The V end was cut by 3 bases, the J end by 6 bases, with 14 bases between. CDR3 sequence reads: CAISERVLGNGYTF. The CDR3 DNA follows: TGTGCCATCAGTGAAAGGGTCCTGGGAAATGGCTACACCTTC.

The chain combines TRBV6-1 with TRBJ1-5, with D perhaps matching TRBD1 (6 bases). CDR1 and CDR2 (germline): MNHNS, SASEGT. V was cut by 6 bases and J by 3 bases, with 15 bases left in between. The CDR3 length is 15 residues. Here the CDR3 DNA reads TGTGCCAGCAGCCTAAGTACAGGGAACAATCAGCCCCAGCATTTT. It translates to CASSLSTGNNQPQHF.

This clone was detected only once. The chain recombines TRBV28 with TRBJ2-3; 12 bases align to TRBD2. The CDR3 sequence is 16 residues long. Germline lookup yields CDR1 MDHEN and CDR2 SYDVKM. The V segment lost 3 bases and the J segment 3 bases; nucleotides outside the gene matches: 4. In nucleotides, the CDR3 is TGTGCCAGCAGTTTCGCTCTAGCGGGAGGGACAGATACGCAGTATTTT. This gives the protein CASSFALAGGTDTQYF.